Listed below are T cell receptor beta chains from one sample, sequenced in a study of blood T cell repertoires in COVID-19. Some clones are missing from TCRdb's copy, which holds only in-frame ones; the method was immunoSEQ multiplex PCR. The data hold about 190,000 clones, with almost 80% observed a single time. Material: peripheral blood. Source of these receptors: a man between 60 and 70 years old with active or convalescent COVID-19. Both conserved end residues are part of each CDR3. A D gene is named only where the DNA matches it firmly. Some rows have no size entry. The others give once, few or many, or a class for an expanded clone.

J: TRBJ2-3; D: TRBD2; V: TRBV29-1; size: .; length: 14; CDR3: CSEEPGLAVDTQYF; DNA: TGCAGCGAAGAACCGGGACTAGCTGTAGATACGCAGTATTTT
J: TRBJ2-1; D: .; V: TRBV12-2; size: .; length: 15; CDR3: CASRSLRGSFDEQFF; DNA: TGTGCAAGTCGCTCCCTGCGAGGGAGTTTCGATGAGCAGTTCTTC
J: TRBJ1-1; D: .; V: TRBV28; size: .; length: 11; CDR3: CASSLGRRVFF; DNA: TGTGCCAGCAGTTTGGGCAGGAGGGTCTTCTTT
J: TRBJ1-5; D: TRBD1; V: TRBV28; size: .; length: 12; CDR3: CAIGQGVQPQHF; DNA: TGTGCCATCGGACAGGGGGTCCAGCCCCAGCATTTT
J: TRBJ2-7; D: TRBD1; V: TRBV11-1; size: .; length: 15; CDR3: CASSPAGTDYYEQYF; DNA: TGTGCCAGCAGCCCGGCAGGGACAGATTACTACGAGCAGTACTTC
J: TRBJ2-1; D: TRBD1; V: TRBV7-2; size: once; length: 15; CDR3: CASSPGTGEYNEQFF; DNA: TGTGCCAGCAGCCCGGGAACAGGGGAGTACAATGAGCAGTTCTTC
J: TRBJ2-7; D: .; V: TRBV9; size: .; length: 17; CDR3: CASSPRFGVGGNPEQYF; DNA: TGTGCCAGCAGCCCCCGTTTTGGGGTGGGAGGTAATCCCGAGCAGTACTTC
J: TRBJ1-1; D: TRBD1; V: TRBV9; size: .; length: 16; CDR3: CASSVGSTGGRTEAFF; DNA: TGTGCCAGCAGCGTAGGTTCGACAGGGGGCCGCACTGAAGCTTTCTTT
J: TRBJ2-1; D: TRBD2; V: TRBV27; size: .; length: 20; CDR3: CASSPMGGLAGVNSYNEQFF; DNA: TGTGCCAGCAGTCCCATGGGGGGACTAGCGGGAGTTAACTCCTACAATGAGCAGTTCTTC
J: TRBJ1-5; D: TRBD1; V: TRBV27; size: .; length: 17; CDR3: CASSSTQDRASNQPQHF; DNA: TGTGCCAGCAGTTCGACCCAGGACAGGGCTAGCAATCAGCCCCAGCATTTT
J: TRBJ2-7; D: TRBD1; V: TRBV29-1; size: .; length: 15; CDR3: CSVDIRGQGSYEQYF; DNA: TGCAGCGTTGACATAAGGGGACAGGGATCCTACGAGCAGTACTTC
J: TRBJ2-1; D: .; V: TRBV5-1; size: once; length: 13; CDR3: CASSKGLNNEQFF; DNA: TGCGCCAGCAGCAAGGGACTGAACAATGAGCAGTTCTTC
J: TRBJ2-1; D: .; V: TRBV4-2; size: .; length: 14; CDR3: CASSQFPGASEQFF; DNA: TGTGCCAGCAGCCAATTTCCGGGAGCCAGTGAGCAGTTCTTC
J: TRBJ2-7; D: TRBD1; V: TRBV3-1/TRBV3-2; size: few; length: 14; CDR3: CASSTRTGLDEQYF; DNA: TGTGCCAGCAGCACCCGGACAGGGTTGGACGAGCAGTACTTC
J: TRBJ2-1; D: TRBD2; V: TRBV4-3; size: .; length: 16; CDR3: CASSPGTSGRVSEQFF; DNA: TGCGCCAGCAGCCCAGGGACTAGCGGGAGGGTGAGTGAGCAGTTCTTC
J: TRBJ2-1; D: .; V: TRBV19; size: once; length: 15; CDR3: CASSIYRRSYNEQFF; DNA: TGTGCCAGTAGCATATACAGACGTTCCTACAATGAGCAGTTCTTC
J: TRBJ2-7; D: .; V: TRBV4-3; size: .; length: 18; CDR3: CASSLKAPGGTGPYEQYF; DNA: TGCGCCAGCAGCCTAAAGGCCCCAGGGGGGACCGGCCCCTACGAGCAGTACTTC
J: TRBJ2-6; D: .; V: TRBV28; size: .; length: 16; CDR3: CASSVPGRSGANVLTF; DNA: TGTGCCAGCAGTGTCCCGGGTAGGTCTGGGGCCAACGTCCTGACTTTC
J: TRBJ2-1; D: .; V: TRBV7-2; size: .; length: 17; CDR3: CASRPDSGLSSYNEQFF; DNA: TGTGCCAGCAGACCAGACTCCGGACTCAGCTCCTACAATGAGCAGTTCTTC
J: TRBJ1-2; D: .; V: TRBV5-6; size: .; length: 13; CDR3: CASSFQVLYGYTF; DNA: TGTGCCAGCAGCTTCCAGGTTCTCTATGGCTACACCTTC
J: TRBJ2-1; D: .; V: TRBV19; size: .; length: 16; CDR3: CASSENSGEPYNEQFF; DNA: TGTGCCAGTAGTGAAAATAGCGGAGAACCCTACAATGAGCAGTTCTTC
J: TRBJ2-7; D: TRBD2; V: TRBV28; size: .; length: 14; CDR3: CASRTTSGSSEQYF; DNA: TGTGCCAGCAGAACGACTAGCGGGAGCTCCGAGCAGTACTTC
J: TRBJ1-2; D: .; V: TRBV21-1; size: .; length: 17; CDR3: CASSKGEDSTASYGYTF; DNA: TGTGCCAGCAGCAAAGGGGAGGACTCTACCGCCTCTTATGGCTACACCTTC
J: TRBJ2-1; D: TRBD2; V: TRBV20-1; size: .; length: 15; CDR3: CSASPASGRAGEQFF; DNA: TGCAGTGCTAGTCCGGCTAGCGGGAGGGCGGGGGAGCAGTTCTTC
J: TRBJ2-7; D: .; V: TRBV7-2; size: few; length: 13; CDR3: CASSFGGPYEQYF; DNA: TGTGCCAGCAGCTTCGGCGGGCCCTACGAGCAGTACTTC
J: TRBJ1-4; D: .; V: TRBV19; size: once; length: 14; CDR3: CASSILLGEEKLFF; DNA: TGTGCCAGTAGTATACTTCTCGGGGAGGAAAAACTGTTTTTT
J: TRBJ1-2; D: TRBD1; V: TRBV19; size: .; length: 14; CDR3: CASTLDRDGYGYTF; DNA: TGTGCCAGTACCCTGGACAGGGACGGCTATGGCTACACCTTC
J: TRBJ2-3; D: TRBD1; V: TRBV5-1; size: .; length: 15; CDR3: CASSLTQGALDTQYF; DNA: TGCGCCAGCAGCTTGACCCAGGGGGCTTTAGATACGCAGTATTTT
J: TRBJ2-7; D: .; V: TRBV3-1/TRBV3-2; size: .; length: 11; CDR3: CASSSRVKQYF; DNA: TGTGCCAGCAGCTCCAGGGTAAAGCAGTACTTC
J: TRBJ2-5; D: .; V: TRBV30; size: .; length: 15; CDR3: CAWSVQSTFQETQYF; DNA: TGTGCCTGGAGTGTACAATCCACATTCCAAGAGACCCAGTACTTC
J: TRBJ2-5; D: .; V: TRBV12-1; size: .; length: 18; CDR3: CASSFSEKTGLRGETQYF; DNA: TGTGCCAGCAGCTTTTCAGAGAAAACAGGGCTGAGAGGTGAGACCCAGTACTTC
J: TRBJ2-3; D: .; V: TRBV2; size: .; length: 17; CDR3: CASSGGASTRDWDTQYF; DNA: TGTGCCAGCAGTGGGGGAGCTAGTACGAGGGATTGGGATACGCAGTATTTT
J: TRBJ1-1; D: .; V: TRBV4-3; size: .; length: 15; CDR3: CASSQETGVDTEAFF; DNA: TGCGCCAGCAGCCAAGAAACGGGGGTGGACACTGAAGCTTTCTTT
J: TRBJ1-1; D: .; V: TRBV11-3; size: .; length: 13; CDR3: CASSWNRVTEAFF; DNA: TGTGCCAGCAGCTGGAACAGGGTAACTGAAGCTTTCTTT
J: TRBJ2-1; D: .; V: TRBV5-1; size: .; length: 14; CDR3: CASSLALRDNEQFF; DNA: TGCGCCAGCAGCTTGGCCCTTCGGGACAATGAGCAGTTCTTC
J: TRBJ2-7; D: TRBD1; V: TRBV10-3; size: .; length: 12; CDR3: CAIRDRAHEQYF; DNA: TGTGCCATCAGGGACAGGGCGCACGAGCAGTACTTC
J: TRBJ2-5; D: TRBD1; V: TRBV15; size: .; length: 16; CDR3: CATSGGDRVGGETQYF; DNA: TGTGCCACCAGCGGCGGGGACAGGGTTGGCGGGGAGACCCAGTACTTC
J: TRBJ1-1; D: .; V: TRBV7-3; size: once; length: 14; CDR3: CASSFTGVSAEAFF; DNA: TGTGCCAGCAGCTTTACAGGTGTTTCGGCTGAAGCTTTCTTT
J: TRBJ1-1; D: .; V: TRBV29-1; size: .; length: 15; CDR3: CSALPGRAPNTEAFF; DNA: TGCAGCGCTCTACCCGGCAGGGCCCCGAACACTGAAGCTTTCTTT
J: TRBJ1-5; D: .; V: TRBV19; size: .; length: 14; CDR3: CASSIGEARQPQHF; DNA: TGTGCCAGTAGTATAGGAGAAGCCAGGCAGCCCCAGCATTTT
J: TRBJ2-7; D: .; V: TRBV29-1; size: once; length: 14; CDR3: CSVSGTTGSYEQYF; DNA: TGCAGCGTTTCCGGGACAACGGGATCCTACGAGCAGTACTTC
J: TRBJ2-7; D: TRBD2; V: TRBV10-3; size: .; length: 15; CDR3: CAISERLAGDYEQYF; DNA: TGTGCCATCAGTGAGCGCCTAGCGGGAGACTACGAGCAGTACTTC
J: TRBJ2-3; D: TRBD1; V: TRBV11-1; size: .; length: 15; CDR3: CASSLEGTGEDTQYF; DNA: TGTGCCAGCAGCCTAGAAGGGACAGGAGAAGATACGCAGTATTTT
J: TRBJ2-1; D: .; V: TRBV9; size: once; length: 15; CDR3: CASSLDWTSYNEQFF; DNA: TGTGCCAGCAGCCTAGACTGGACAAGCTACAATGAGCAGTTCTTC
J: TRBJ2-7; D: .; V: TRBV5-1; size: .; length: 16; CDR3: CASSLEGGNPGYEQYF; DNA: TGCGCCAGCAGCTTGGAGGGCGGGAACCCAGGCTACGAGCAGTACTTC
J: TRBJ1-2; D: TRBD1; V: TRBV24-1; size: .; length: 17; CDR3: CATSDPPGQGSTYGYTF; DNA: TGTGCCACCAGTGACCCACCCGGACAGGGATCCACCTATGGCTACACCTTC
J: TRBJ2-5; D: TRBD2; V: TRBV10-3; size: .; length: 14; CDR3: CAISQGLAGETQYF; DNA: TGTGCCATCAGCCAAGGCCTAGCGGGAGAGACCCAGTACTTC